This T cell receptor beta chain derives from a study of beta chain features in type 1 diabetes. The whole isolated RNA underwent reverse transcription, so sequencing captured expressed TCRB transcripts. Deep immunoSEQ sequencing covered naive, central memory and regulatory T cell samples. Clones were sequenced by immunoSEQ multiplex PCR, and TCRdb holds only the in-frame ones, with some missing. This sample has roughly 380,000 clones, with around 20% found just once. This clone was found a few times. The sample holds other DNA sequences that translate to the same CDR3. V lost 4 bases, J lost 4 bases, and 7 bases lay in between. The CDR3 contains 12 residues. The germline CDR1 and CDR2 sequences are MNHEY and SVGAGI.

The chain joins TRBV6-5 to TRBJ1-2; no firm D call. The sequence derives from a young woman in good health. Input material: naive CD4+ T cells from blood. The CDR3 sequence: CASSSGIYGYTF. DNA of the CDR3: TGTGCCAGCAGTTCCGGGATCTATGGCTACACCTTC.